What follows are 16 T cell receptor beta chains derived from one specimen sequenced in a study of blood T cell repertoires in COVID-19. Using immunoSEQ multiplex PCR, the repertoire was profiled, and TCRdb retains in-frame clones only, with some absent. The data contain 220,000 or so clones, around 83% of them singletons. Sequenced input: PBMCs or T cells enriched from blood (not recorded which). These receptors came from a woman aged 40-49 years with acute COVID-19.

V is TRBV29-1 and J is TRBJ2-1, with D hard to call. Deletions cut 5 bases from V and 2 bases from J, with 10 bases between. Germline CDR1 reads SQVTM; CDR2 reads ANQGSEA. The CDR3 is made up of 13 amino acids. The CDR3 loop reads CSVNAYTYNEQFF. The CDR3 DNA reads TGCAGCGTTAACGCCTATACCTACAATGAGCAGTTCTTC.

The rearrangement joins TRBV30 to TRBJ1-6; no firm D call. The CDR3 runs 15 residues. Trimming stripped 4 bases from V and 6 bases from J, with 16 bases between. The germline CDR1 and CDR2 sequences are GTSNPN and SVGIG (reference sequence). The CDR3 DNA reads TGTGCCTGGACCGACACGGCGGGCCGTAATTCACCCCTCCACTTT. Protein product: CAWTDTAGRNSPLHF.

This rearrangement joins TRBV5-4 to TRBJ2-1; 14 bases agree with TRBD2. The CDR3 is 17 residues long. Unmatched junction bases numbered 7, after V lost 4 bases and J lost 4 bases. Germline V gene lookup returns CDR1 SGHNT and CDR2 YYREEE (reference sequence). The CDR3 bases are TGTGCCAGCAGCAAGGGACTAGCGGGAGCCAGGTACAATGAGCAGTTCTTC. This translates into CASSKGLAGARYNEQFF.

J is TRBJ2-5 and V is TRBV19, with unresolved D. The CDR3 runs to 12 residues. Germline-derived CDR1 and CDR2 are LNHDA and SQIVND (reference sequence). Trimming pared 3 bases from V and 4 bases from J, leaving 6 bases between. As DNA, the CDR3 is TGTGCCAGTAGTATGATCGGAGAGACCCAGTACTTC. Its translation is CASSMIGETQYF.

The chain links TRBV9 to TRBJ1-6; perhaps TRBD1 as D (5 bases). CDR1 is SGDLS, CDR2 YYNGEE, per germline. The CDR3 contains 14 residues. Between the trimmed V and J ends, which lost 4 bases and 4 bases, there was a span of 9 bases. CDR3 sequence reads: CASSRQSYNSPLHF. In DNA form, the CDR3 reads TGTGCCAGCAGCCGACAGAGTTATAATTCACCCCTCCACTTT.

The rearrangement uses TRBV19 and TRBJ1-2, with 9 bases matching TRBD1. V was clipped by 7 bases and J by 8 bases; unmatched bases: 14. Germline V CDR1 and CDR2: LNHDA, SQIVND (reference sequence). This CDR3 has 15 residues. This CDR3 is CASTPWDRVNGGYTF. CDR3 nucleotides: TGTGCCAGTACCCCTTGGGACAGGGTAAATGGGGGCTACACCTTC.

The chain has TRBV28 and TRBJ1-1, with TRBD1 as a possible D gene (5 bases). The CDR3 has 16 amino acids. Germline CDR1 reads MDHEN; CDR2 reads SYDVKM. V was shortened by 2 bases and J by 1 base, with 14 bases between the two germline ends. The CDR3 here is CASSLRSGIGNTEAFF. CDR3 nucleotides: TGTGCCAGCAGTTTACGATCAGGGATCGGGAACACTGAAGCTTTCTTT.

This clone has a single count. The rearrangement joins TRBV28 to TRBJ1-6, with D perhaps TRBD1 (5 bases). The CDR3 is 15 amino acids. V was pared by 3 bases and J by 6 bases, with 12 bases between. Germline assignment: CDR1 MDHEN and CDR2 SYDVKM. The CDR3 DNA is TGTGCCAGCAGTTTTGACCCGGGGGGTAATTCACCCCTCCACTTT. It encodes CASSFDPGGNSPLHF.

The CDR3: CASSRGQLSSYEQYF. The CDR3 DNA reads as TGTGCCAGCAGCCGCGGACAGCTGAGCTCCTACGAGCAGTACTTC. The chain links TRBV6-6 to TRBJ2-7; D possibly corresponds to TRBD1 (6 bases). This CDR3 region has 15 residues. Germline CDR1 MNHNY, CDR2 SVGAGI (reference sequence). V shed 6 bases and J shed 0 bases, with 15 bases lying between them.

V gene TRBV28 combines with J gene TRBJ2-2; 10 bases are shared with TRBD2. The CDR3 is made up of 13 amino acids. J gave up 4 bases and V 7 bases, and 0 bases lay outside the gene matches. CDR1 is MDHEN and CDR2 is SYDVKM in the germline V gene. This CDR3 reads CASTSGSTGELFF. The CDR3 DNA reads as TGTGCCAGCACTAGCGGGAGCACCGGGGAGCTGTTTTTT.

There are a few counts of this clone. The chain employs TRBV28 and TRBJ1-2, with 7 positions matching TRBD1. The germline V gene encodes CDR1 MDHEN and CDR2 SYDVKM. This CDR3 region has 13 residues. Losses at the gene ends were 4 bases for V and 11 bases for J; bases not matched to a gene: 10. This chain's CDR3 is CASSSGGTRHYTF. CDR3 coding DNA: TGTGCCAGCAGTTCAGGGGGGACAAGGCATTACACCTTC.

The chain uses TRBV28 and TRBJ1-5; D gene uncertain. This CDR3 has 15 residues. V lost 6 bases and J 2 bases, leaving 14 bases between the germline ends. The germline gives CDR1 MDHEN, CDR2 SYDVKM. Here the CDR3 DNA reads TGTGCCAGCAGGCCAAGAGGCGGTGGCAATCAGCCCCAGCATTTT. This codes for CASRPRGGGNQPQHF. Combining the CDR3 with reference TRBV28 and TRBJ1-5 gives the whole variable domain DVKVTQSSRYLVKRTGEKVFLECVQDMDHENMFWYRQDPGLGLRLIYFSYDVKMKEKGDIPEGYSVSREKKERFSLILESASTNQTSMYLCASRPRGGGNQPQHFGDGTRLSIL.

To note about this clone: Other DNA sequences from this sample encode an identical CDR3 as well. CDR3 in DNA: TGCAGCGTCTCGGGACAGGGGGCTGATGGCTACACCTTC. It encodes CSVSGQGADGYTF. V gene TRBV29-1 combines with J gene TRBJ1-2; 12 bases fit TRBD1. This CDR3 region has 13 residues. Germline V gene sequence: CDR1 SQVTM, CDR2 ANQGSEA. V was pared by 6 bases and J by 6 bases, with 5 bases of the junction left unmatched.

This chain joins TRBV18 and TRBJ2-5; D may be TRBD2 (5 bases). The CDR3 contains 14 residues. Germline V gene data show CDR1 as KGHSH and CDR2 as LQKENI. V lost 1 base and J 2 bases, leaving 8 bases between the germline ends. In DNA form, the CDR3 reads TGTGCCAGCTCACCACGGTCGGGGCAAGAGACCCAGTACTTC. It is translated as CASSPRSGQETQYF.

This chain joins TRBV28 and TRBJ1-1; D gene ambiguous. V lost 6 bases and J lost 3, with 14 bases in between. CDR1 and CDR2 (germline): MDHEN, SYDVKM. CDR3 length: 14 amino acids. The CDR3 bases are TGTGCCAGCAGCACCACGGTCGGGGACACTGAAGCTTTCTTT. Amino acid sequence: CASSTTVGDTEAFF.

This chain links TRBV7-9 with TRBJ2-3, with 10 bases aligning to TRBD2. The CDR3 spans 15 residues. Germline V gene lookup returns CDR1 SEHNR and CDR2 FQNEAQ (reference sequence). The ends lost 5 bases at V and 4 bases at J; junction bases unmatched: 6. The CDR3 spells CASSASGRAPDTQYF. The CDR3 DNA sequence: TGTGCCAGCAGCGCGAGCGGGAGGGCCCCAGATACGCAGTATTTT.